This T cell receptor beta chain was captured by sequencing in a study of human T cells and chemical hapten exposure. The germline gives CDR1 MDHEN, CDR2 SYDVKM. This CDR3 is built from 13 residues. Deletions cut 6 bases from V and 6 bases from J, with 14 bases between. As to time point: patch test 1, 2 weeks after DPC sensitization. Treatment defined: therapeutic diphenylcyclopropenone sensitization with weekly scalp DPC. Total RNA was isolated from unfractionated whole blood. Unique molecular identifiers were attached to individual cDNA molecules during library preparation. TCRdb re-derived calls from the RACE reads in MiXCR, one entry per CDR3 protein. The sample has 180,000 or so distinct CDR3 sequences, more than 14% seen once.

This chain uses TRBV28 with TRBJ1-2; a possible D gene is TRBD1 (6 bases). The receptor was derived from a young woman with alopecia areata. Some clones in this sample may be carry-over from other donors' samples. The sample was whole blood, taken in connection with sensitization to the hapten diphenylcyclopropenone (DPC). In DNA form, the CDR3 reads TGTGCCAGCAGCAGAAGGGGGAGGGATGGCTACACCTTC. This sequence encodes CASSRRGRDGYTF.